The 29 T cell receptor beta chains below all came from one sample that was sequenced in a study of T cells in Graves' hyperthyroidism and ophthalmopathy. RNA transcripts provided the source from which TCR beta CDR3 regions were amplified. RT-PCR in the first round (using the HTBI primer set) targeted the TCR CDR3. TCRdb independently ran MiXCR on the multiplex PCR reads; one entry per CDR3 protein. This table has 250,000 to 350,000 distinct CDR3 sequences, 22% appearing once. Sequenced input: blood. Receptors originate from a man aged 25-40 years with Graves' ophthalmopathy.

This clonotype was picked up a small number of times. The chain links TRBV19 to TRBJ1-5; unclear D gene. In germline, CDR1 is LNHDA, CDR2 SQIVND (reference sequence). Trimming shortened V by 7 bases and J by 0 bases, and 13 bases separated the two germline ends. The CDR3 has 15 amino acids. The CDR3 spells CASTRPGPSNQPQHF. The DNA of the CDR3 is TGTGCCAGTACCCGACCAGGTCCTAGCAATCAGCCCCAGCATTTT.

This clonotype was counted a few times. The chain carries TRBV29-1 and TRBJ2-3; possibly TRBD2 for D (6 bases). The CDR3 length is 16 residues. Germline-derived CDR1 and CDR2 are SQVTM and ANQGSEA. The germline V and J ends were trimmed by 3 bases and 2 bases, with 18 bases remaining between them. As DNA, the CDR3 is TGCAGCGTTGACTCCCAGCGGGCCGAGACCACAGATACGCAGTATTTT. This encodes CSVDSQRAETTDTQYF.

There are a few counts of this clonotype. This chain connects TRBV18 to TRBJ1-1; 10 positions agree with TRBD1. The germline V gene has CDR1 KGHSH and CDR2 LQKENI. This CDR3 contains 15 residues. After removal of 6 bases from V and 4 bases from J, the junction contained 8 bases not matched to a gene. As DNA, the CDR3 is TGTGCCAGCTCCCAGAGACAGGGGGCCGGCACTGAAGCTTTCTTT. This gives the protein CASSQRQGAGTEAFF.

This clonotype was seen repeatedly, ten times or more. V and J are TRBV11-3 and TRBJ1-1, with D unclear. The CDR3 sequence is 14 residues long. CDR1 and CDR2 (germline): SGHNT, YENEEA. Trimming stripped 3 bases from V and 1 base from J, with 9 bases between. The CDR3 coding sequence is TGTGCCAGCAGCTTTCGAGAAGCGAACACTGAAGCTTTCTTT. Translated: CASSFREANTEAFF.

This clonotype has more than one count but fewer than ten. CDR3 DNA: TGTGCCAGCAGTGGCAGGTTCTCCTACGAGCAGTACTTC. Translated: CASSGRFSYEQYF. The chain joins TRBV6-1 to TRBJ2-7; D unresolved. The CDR3 has 13 residues. V was clipped by 4 bases and J by 0 bases, with 7 bases between them. Germline V CDR1 and CDR2: MNHNS, SASEGT.

This clonotype was seen at least ten times. This chain uses TRBV20-1 with TRBJ2-1, with TRBD2 as a possible D gene (5 bases). Per the germline V gene, CDR1 is DFQATT and CDR2 is SNEGSKA (reference sequence). The CDR3 extends over 14 amino acids. Trimming pared 4 bases from V and 2 bases from J, leaving 12 bases between. The CDR3 bases are TGCAGTGCTAAACCAGCGGTTACCTACAATGAGCAGTTCTTC. Encoded protein: CSAKPAVTYNEQFF.

A few counts support this clonotype. The chain joins TRBV20-1 to TRBJ2-1, with no clear D. Trimming left V 6 bases short and J 5 bases short, with 20 bases between. CDR1 DFQATT and CDR2 SNEGSKA come from the germline V gene (reference sequence). This CDR3 is built from 15 residues. The CDR3 spells CSAYTAAEKNNEQFF. The DNA for the CDR3 is TGCAGTGCCTATACCGCGGCGGAAAAAAACAATGAGCAGTTCTTC.

This clonotype was counted only a few times. Here the CDR3 reads CASSPSLAGGPNEQYF. DNA for the CDR3: TGTGCCAGCAGTCCGTCCCTAGCGGGAGGGCCTAACGAGCAGTACTTC. The chain combines TRBV12-3 or TRBV12-4 with TRBJ2-7; 12 nucleotides agree with TRBD2. CDR3 length: 16 amino acids. With V trimmed by 5 bases and J by 5 bases, 10 bases remained unmatched.

On this clonotype: It may be a read error: a sequence one base away is much more abundant. This chain links TRBV12-3 or TRBV12-4 with TRBJ2-7, with 10 nucleotides matching TRBD2. The junction had 7 bases not matched to a gene; V was cut back by 3 bases and J by 5 bases. There are 15 residues in the CDR3. CDR3 nucleotides: TGTGCCAGCAGTTTGGCACCAGCGGGAGGGAACGAGCAGTACTTC. It specifies CASSLAPAGGNEQYF.

At least ten counts were recorded for this clonotype. The J gene is TRBJ2-7, the V gene TRBV5-1; 9 bases map to TRBD1. The CDR3 is 14 residues long. In germline, CDR1 is SGHRS, CDR2 YFSETQ. The V gene end was trimmed by 0 bases and the J gene end by 4 bases; junction bases not matched to a gene: 2. Here the CDR3 reads CASSLVTGGYEQYF. DNA of the CDR3: TGCGCCAGCAGCTTGGTGACAGGGGGGTACGAGCAGTACTTC.

This clonotype has a handful of counts. The chain carries TRBV6-1 and TRBJ1-5; the D gene is possibly TRBD1 (5 bases). Germline V lookup: CDR1 MNHNS, CDR2 SASEGT. This CDR3 spans 15 amino acids. Trimming left V 6 bases short and J 2 bases short, with 14 bases between. The chain's CDR3 is CASRDAGGGNQPQHF. CDR3 coding DNA: TGTGCCAGCAGAGACGCGGGGGGTGGCAATCAGCCCCAGCATTTT.

This clonotype showed up just a few times. This chain links TRBV19 with TRBJ1-5; D unclear. CDR3 length: 14 residues. Trimming took off 7 bases at V and 1 base at J, with 11 bases between the two ends. Germline-derived CDR1 and CDR2 are LNHDA and SQIVND (reference sequence). The CDR3 reads CASNWPGSNQPQHF. The CDR3 nucleotides read TGTGCCAGTAACTGGCCAGGAAGCAATCAGCCCCAGCATTTT.

There are a few counts of this clonotype. V is TRBV10-3 and J is TRBJ1-2; weak D call: TRBD1 (5 bases). The CDR3 is made up of 15 amino acids. The germline CDR1 and CDR2 sequences are ENHRY and SYGVKD. V was shortened by 6 bases and J by 0 bases, with 14 bases between the two germline ends. CDR3 loop: CAIRPSTETNYGYTF. CDR3 coding DNA: TGTGCCATCAGGCCCTCGACAGAAACTAACTATGGCTACACCTTC.

This clonotype was seen many times. The rearrangement uses TRBV6-2 or TRBV6-3 and TRBJ1-5, with no clear D. The germline CDR1 and CDR2 sequences are MNHEY and SVGEGT. V was cut by 2 bases and J by 0 bases, with 20 bases left in between. CDR3 length: 19 residues. The CDR3 here is CASSYRLPGLQFSNQPQHF. The DNA of the CDR3 is TGTGCCAGCAGTTACCGCCTCCCGGGCCTACAATTTAGCAATCAGCCCCAGCATTTT.

The V gene is TRBV7-3, the J gene TRBJ2-1; D not certain. V dropped 5 bases and J dropped 9 bases, with 8 bases sitting between them. CDR3 length: 11 residues. Per germline, CDR1 SGHTA and CDR2 FQGTGA. The CDR3 region is CASSLLGEQFF. The CDR3 DNA sequence: TGTGCCAGCAGCCTCCTTGGTGAGCAGTTCTTC.

This clonotype was counted between two and nine times. At one boundary the junction diverges from the germline segment, which might be a read error. V usage is TRBV6-1 and J usage is TRBJ1-1; 7 bases align to TRBD1. The CDR3 covers 15 residues. Germline V lookup: CDR1 MNHNS, CDR2 SASEGT. The CDR3 nucleotides read TGTGCCAGCAGCGAAGACAGGGCTTTCGGAACTGAAGCTTTCTTT. Protein sequence: CASSEDRAFGTEAFF.

The gene calls are TRBV19 and TRBJ2-2, with D perhaps matching TRBD2 (6 bases). The CDR3 has 14 amino acids. V was pared by 5 bases and J by 6 bases, with 13 bases between. Per germline, CDR1 LNHDA and CDR2 SQIVND (reference sequence). This CDR3 is CASSSAASAGELFF. The CDR3 DNA reads as TGTGCCAGTAGTTCCGCGGCTAGCGCCGGGGAGCTGTTTTTT.

There are many counts of this clonotype. The chain uses TRBV20-1 and TRBJ2-7; no clear D gene. The CDR3 consists of 15 residues. In germline, CDR1 is DFQATT, CDR2 SNEGSKA (reference sequence). Deletions cut 0 bases from V and 1 base from J, with 13 bases between. The CDR3 DNA reads TGCAGTGCTAGAGATTGGGTTGGCTTATCCTACGAGCAGTACTTC. As protein: CSARDWVGLSYEQYF.

This clonotype was recorded at least ten times. The chain carries TRBV28 and TRBJ2-7; TRBD2 might be the D (7 bases). Trimming left V 2 bases short and J 5 bases short, with 22 bases between. The germline V gene encodes CDR1 MDHEN and CDR2 SYDVKM. This CDR3 is built from 17 residues. The CDR3 DNA reads as TGTGCCAGCAGTTTAGGGGGCTTCGCGGGAGAGGGCCACGAGCAGTACTTC. Protein: CASSLGGFAGEGHEQYF.

The gene calls are TRBV6-2 or TRBV6-3 and TRBJ2-1; 9 bases map to TRBD2. Trimming removed 6 bases from V and 5 bases from J; junction bases left unmatched: 5. Germline V CDR1 and CDR2: MNHEY, SVGEGT. This CDR3 has 14 residues. The CDR3 spells CASRRTSENNEQFF. DNA of the CDR3: TGTGCCAGCAGGCGGACTAGCGAAAACAATGAGCAGTTCTTC.

The chain is built from TRBV11-3 and TRBJ2-6; 7 nucleotides match TRBD2. V lost 3 bases, J lost 2 bases, and 10 bases stayed unmatched. Germline V CDR1 and CDR2: SGHNT, YENEEA. This CDR3 has 18 residues. CDR3: CASSFSRAGYPGANVLTF. The CDR3 coding sequence is TGTGCCAGCAGCTTCTCCCGAGCGGGATATCCTGGGGCCAACGTCCTGACTTTC.

This clonotype was counted ten times or more. The gene calls are TRBV20-1 and TRBJ2-1, with D uncertain. This CDR3 is built from 12 residues. Trimming shortened V by 5 bases and J by 8 bases, and 13 bases separated the two germline ends. Germline V gives CDR1 DFQATT, CDR2 SNEGSKA (reference sequence). Written as DNA, the CDR3 is TGCAGTGCTCCCGCATACCAGGATGAGCAGTTCTTC. Amino acids: CSAPAYQDEQFF.

V is TRBV7-2 and J is TRBJ1-2; D is ambiguous. CDR1 SGHTA and CDR2 FQGNSA come from the germline V gene. V lost 1 base and J 2 bases, leaving 14 bases between the germline ends. This CDR3 region has 16 residues. The CDR3 spells CASSLGPWVRNYGYTF. CDR3 bases: TGTGCCAGCAGCTTAGGTCCATGGGTCAGGAACTATGGCTACACCTTC.

The V gene is TRBV19, the J gene TRBJ2-7, with TRBD2 identical over 7 bases. V gave up 6 bases and J gave up 0 bases; unmatched junction bases: 8. The CDR3 length is 15 residues. CDR1 is LNHDA, CDR2 SQIVND, per germline (reference sequence). This CDR3 is CASSISGQPSYEQYF. CDR3 DNA sequence: TGTGCCAGTAGCATTAGCGGGCAACCCTCCTACGAGCAGTACTTC. The complete variable domain, with remaining parts taken from reference TRBV19 and TRBJ2-7, reads DGGITQSPKYLFRKEGQNVTLSCEQNLNHDAMYWYRQDPGQGLRLIYYSQIVNDFQKGDIAEGYSVSREKKESFPLTVTSAQKNPTAFYLCASSISGQPSYEQYFGPGTRLTVT.

The CDR3 DNA reads TGTGCCAGTAGTATCCAAAGCTCTGGGGCCAACGTCCTGACTTTC. This translates into CASSIQSSGANVLTF. The chain recombines TRBV19 with TRBJ2-6; D unresolved. CDR1 is LNHDA and CDR2 is SQIVND in the germline V gene (reference sequence). Trimming removed 3 bases from V and 0 bases from J, with 6 bases in between. The CDR3 is 15 residues long.

This clonotype was picked up a small number of times. The CDR3 sequence: CASRKRTSGRANNEQFF. The CDR3 DNA reads TGTGCCAGCAGAAAAAGGACTAGCGGGAGGGCAAACAATGAGCAGTTCTTC. The genes are TRBV6-1 and TRBJ2-1; 15 bases match TRBD2. V trimming: 6 bases; J trimming: 5 bases; junction bases outside the gene matches: 8. CDR3 length: 17 amino acids. Germline V gene lookup returns CDR1 MNHNS and CDR2 SASEGT.

This clonotype was found a few times. The V and J genes are TRBV19 and TRBJ2-1; 7 nucleotides line up with TRBD2. V was clipped by 3 bases and J by 6 bases; unmatched bases: 11. The germline V gene has CDR1 LNHDA and CDR2 SQIVND (reference sequence). This CDR3 has 16 amino acids. The CDR3 protein is CASSMGGRGAANEQFF. The CDR3 DNA reads as TGTGCCAGTAGTATGGGCGGGAGAGGGGCGGCCAATGAGCAGTTCTTC.

This clonotype turned up a few times. The CDR3 reads CASSQGLSLSGNTIYF. The DNA for the CDR3 is TGTGCCAGCAGCCAAGGGCTGTCCCTCTCTGGAAACACCATATATTTT. The chain recombines TRBV3-1 with TRBJ1-3; D remains ambiguous. V dropped 1 base and J dropped 0 bases, with 10 bases sitting between them. Germline V gene sequence: CDR1 LGHDT, CDR2 YNNKEL (reference sequence). This CDR3 has 16 residues.

This clonotype has more than one count but fewer than ten. The rearrangement joins TRBV20-1 to TRBJ2-3; 8 bases are shared with TRBD2. The trim removed 5 bases at V and 5 bases at J, leaving 3 bases unmatched. Germline values: CDR1 DFQATT, CDR2 SNEGSKA (reference sequence). The CDR3 has 12 amino acids. The CDR3 is CSAPAGGDTQYF. The CDR3 DNA reads as TGCAGTGCTCCGGCGGGAGGAGATACGCAGTATTTT.